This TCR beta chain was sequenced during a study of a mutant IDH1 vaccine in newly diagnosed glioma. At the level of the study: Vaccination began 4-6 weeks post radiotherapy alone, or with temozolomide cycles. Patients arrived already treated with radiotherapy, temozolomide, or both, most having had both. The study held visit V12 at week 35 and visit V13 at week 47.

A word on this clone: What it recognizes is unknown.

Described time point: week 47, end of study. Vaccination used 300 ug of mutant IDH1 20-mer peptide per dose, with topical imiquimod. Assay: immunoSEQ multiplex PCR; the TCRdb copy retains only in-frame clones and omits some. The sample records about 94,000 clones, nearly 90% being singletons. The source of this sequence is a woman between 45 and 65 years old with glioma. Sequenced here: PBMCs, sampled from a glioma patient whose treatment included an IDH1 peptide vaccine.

The CDR3 nucleotides read TGTGCCAGCAGCGTAGGATATGGGCCCGGAGCTAGGCGTGAGTTCTTC. It yields the protein CASSVGYGPGARREFF. This chain joins TRBV9 and TRBJ2-1; D ambiguous. V dropped 0 bases and J dropped 14 bases, with 24 bases sitting between them. The CDR3 is 16 amino acids. Germline loops: CDR1 SGDLS, CDR2 YYNGEE.